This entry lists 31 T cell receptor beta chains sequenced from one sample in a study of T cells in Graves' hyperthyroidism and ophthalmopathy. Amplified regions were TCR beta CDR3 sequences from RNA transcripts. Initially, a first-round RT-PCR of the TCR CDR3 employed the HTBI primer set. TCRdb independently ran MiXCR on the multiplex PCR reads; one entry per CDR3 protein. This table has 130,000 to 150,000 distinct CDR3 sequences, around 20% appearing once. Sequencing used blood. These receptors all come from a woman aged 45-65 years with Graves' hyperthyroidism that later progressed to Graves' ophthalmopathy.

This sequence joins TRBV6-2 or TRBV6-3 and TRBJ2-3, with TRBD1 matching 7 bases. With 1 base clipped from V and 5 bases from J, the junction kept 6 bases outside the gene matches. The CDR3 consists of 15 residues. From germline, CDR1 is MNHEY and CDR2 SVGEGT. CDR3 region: CASSYFPGQRDTQYF. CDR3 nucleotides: TGTGCCAGCAGTTACTTTCCGGGACAGAGAGATACGCAGTATTTT.

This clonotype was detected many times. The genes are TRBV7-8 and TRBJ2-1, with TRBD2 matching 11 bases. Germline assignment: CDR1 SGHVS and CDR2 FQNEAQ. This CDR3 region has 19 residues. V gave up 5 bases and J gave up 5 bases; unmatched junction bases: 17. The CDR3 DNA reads TGTGCCAGCAGCGATCCGGTCAAAACCGGGACTAGCGGAAACAATGAGCAGTTCTTC. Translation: CASSDPVKTGTSGNNEQFF.

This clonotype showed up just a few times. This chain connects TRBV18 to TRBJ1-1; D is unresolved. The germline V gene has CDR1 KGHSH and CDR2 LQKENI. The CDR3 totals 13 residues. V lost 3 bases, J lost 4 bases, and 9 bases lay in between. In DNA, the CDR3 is TGTGCCAGCTCACCGGAGATGAGCACTGAAGCTTTCTTT. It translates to CASSPEMSTEAFF.

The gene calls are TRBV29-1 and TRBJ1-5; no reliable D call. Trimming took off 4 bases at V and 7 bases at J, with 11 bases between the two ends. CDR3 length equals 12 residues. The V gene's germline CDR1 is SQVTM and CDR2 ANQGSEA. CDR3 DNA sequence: TGCAGCGTTGGGGAGGGAGACCAGCCCCAGCATTTT. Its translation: CSVGEGDQPQHF.

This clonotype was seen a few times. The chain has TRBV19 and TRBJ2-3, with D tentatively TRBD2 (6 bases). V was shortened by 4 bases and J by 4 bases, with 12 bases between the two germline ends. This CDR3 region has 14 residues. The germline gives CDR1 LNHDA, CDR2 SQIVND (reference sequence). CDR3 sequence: CASSNRERSDTQYF. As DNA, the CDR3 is TGTGCCAGTAGTAACCGGGAGCGCTCAGATACGCAGTATTTT.

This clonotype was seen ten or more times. The CDR3 loop is CSARLAYQETQYF. The DNA for the CDR3 is TGCAGTGCCCGACTAGCGTACCAAGAGACCCAGTACTTC. The rearrangement joins TRBV20-1 to TRBJ2-5, with TRBD2 matching 8 bases. Trimming cost V 6 bases and J 0 bases; bases outside gene matches: 3. The germline V gene has CDR1 DFQATT and CDR2 SNEGSKA (reference sequence). The length of the CDR3 is 13 residues.

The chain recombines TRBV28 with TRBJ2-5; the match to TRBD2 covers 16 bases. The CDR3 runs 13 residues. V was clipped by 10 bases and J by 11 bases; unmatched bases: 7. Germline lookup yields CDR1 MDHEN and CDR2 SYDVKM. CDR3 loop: CATGTSGRAQQYF. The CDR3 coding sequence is TGTGCCACCGGGACTAGCGGGAGGGCCCAACAGTACTTC. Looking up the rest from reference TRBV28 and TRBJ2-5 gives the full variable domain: DVKVTQSSRYLVKRTGEKVFLECVQDMDHENMFWYRQDPGLGLRLIYFSYDVKMKEKGDIPEGYSVSREKKERFSLILESASTNQTSMYLCATGTSGRAQQYFGPGTRLLVL.

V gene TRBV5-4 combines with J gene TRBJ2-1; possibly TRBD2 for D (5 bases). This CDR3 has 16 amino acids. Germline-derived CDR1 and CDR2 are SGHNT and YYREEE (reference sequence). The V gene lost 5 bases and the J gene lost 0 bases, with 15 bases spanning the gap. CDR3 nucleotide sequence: TGTGCCAGCAGGATGGACTCCTCATTCTCCTACAATGAGCAGTTCTTC. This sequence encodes CASRMDSSFSYNEQFF.

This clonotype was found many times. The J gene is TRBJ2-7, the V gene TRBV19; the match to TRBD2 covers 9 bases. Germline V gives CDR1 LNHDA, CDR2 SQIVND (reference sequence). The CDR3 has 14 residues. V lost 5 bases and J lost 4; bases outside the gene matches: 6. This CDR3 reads CASSDSGRAYEQYF. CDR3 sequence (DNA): TGTGCCAGTAGTGATAGCGGGAGAGCGTACGAGCAGTACTTC.

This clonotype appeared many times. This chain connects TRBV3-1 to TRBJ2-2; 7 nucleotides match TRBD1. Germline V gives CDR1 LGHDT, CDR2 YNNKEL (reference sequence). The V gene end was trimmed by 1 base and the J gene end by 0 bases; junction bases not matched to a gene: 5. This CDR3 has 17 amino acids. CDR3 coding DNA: TGTGCCAGCAGCCAAGGGTCAGGGGGAGCGAACACCGGGGAGCTGTTTTTT. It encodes CASSQGSGGANTGELFF.

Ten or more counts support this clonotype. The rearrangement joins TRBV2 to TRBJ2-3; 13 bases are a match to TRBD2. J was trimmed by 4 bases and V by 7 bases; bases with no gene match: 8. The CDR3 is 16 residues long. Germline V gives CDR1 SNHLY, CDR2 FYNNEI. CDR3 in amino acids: CASTKTSGRSSDTQYF. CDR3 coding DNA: TGTGCCAGCACTAAGACTAGCGGGAGGAGTTCAGATACGCAGTATTTT.

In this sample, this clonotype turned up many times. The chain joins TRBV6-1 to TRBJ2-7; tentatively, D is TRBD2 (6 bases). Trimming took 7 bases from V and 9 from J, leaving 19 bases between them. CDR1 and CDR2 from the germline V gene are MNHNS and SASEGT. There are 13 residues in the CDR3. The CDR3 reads CASTAGGFRAQYF. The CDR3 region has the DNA TGTGCCAGCACCGCCGGAGGGTTCCGGGCGCAGTACTTC.

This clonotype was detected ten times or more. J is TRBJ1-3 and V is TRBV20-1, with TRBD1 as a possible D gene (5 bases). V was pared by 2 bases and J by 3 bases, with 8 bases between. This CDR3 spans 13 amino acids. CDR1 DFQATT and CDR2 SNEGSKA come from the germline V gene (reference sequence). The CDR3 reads CSARRGGGNTIYF. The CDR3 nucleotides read TGCAGTGCTAGAAGGGGAGGTGGAAACACCATATATTTT.

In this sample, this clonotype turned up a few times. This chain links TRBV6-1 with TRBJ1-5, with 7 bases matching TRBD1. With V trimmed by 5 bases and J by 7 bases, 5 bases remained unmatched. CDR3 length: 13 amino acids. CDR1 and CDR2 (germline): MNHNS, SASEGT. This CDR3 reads CASSLTGRQPQHF. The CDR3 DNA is TGTGCCAGCAGTCTGACAGGGCGGCAGCCCCAGCATTTT.

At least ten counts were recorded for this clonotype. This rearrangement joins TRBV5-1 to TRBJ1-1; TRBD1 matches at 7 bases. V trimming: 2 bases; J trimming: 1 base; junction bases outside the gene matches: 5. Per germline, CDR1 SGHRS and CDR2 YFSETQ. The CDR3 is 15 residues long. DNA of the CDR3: TGCGCCAGCAGCTTAGACACAGGGGAGAACACTGAAGCTTTCTTT. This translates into CASSLDTGENTEAFF.

The CDR3: CASSLGGGYGRGSGSYNEQFF. The CDR3, as DNA: TGTGCCAGCAGCTTGGGAGGGGGCTACGGGCGAGGGAGTGGGTCCTACAATGAGCAGTTCTTC. The chain joins TRBV5-5 to TRBJ2-1, with 7 bases matching TRBD1. This CDR3 contains 21 residues. The V gene's germline CDR1 is SGHKS and CDR2 YYEKEE (reference sequence). V dropped 0 bases and J dropped 1; count of bases not matched to a gene: 19.

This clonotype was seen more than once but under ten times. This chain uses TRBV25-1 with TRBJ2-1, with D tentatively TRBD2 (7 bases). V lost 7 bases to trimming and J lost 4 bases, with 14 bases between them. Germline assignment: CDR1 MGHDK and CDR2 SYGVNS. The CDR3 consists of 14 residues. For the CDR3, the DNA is TGTGCCAGCAACCCTCGGGGGGCTTACAATGAGCAGTTCTTC. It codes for CASNPRGAYNEQFF.

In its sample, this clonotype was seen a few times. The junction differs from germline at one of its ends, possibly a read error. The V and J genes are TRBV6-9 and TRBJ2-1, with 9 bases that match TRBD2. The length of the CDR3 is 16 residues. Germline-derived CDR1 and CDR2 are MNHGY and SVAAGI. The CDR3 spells CDSSYTLAGNYNERFF. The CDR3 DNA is TGTGACAGCAGTTACACACTAGCGGGTAACTACAATGAGCGGTTCTTC.

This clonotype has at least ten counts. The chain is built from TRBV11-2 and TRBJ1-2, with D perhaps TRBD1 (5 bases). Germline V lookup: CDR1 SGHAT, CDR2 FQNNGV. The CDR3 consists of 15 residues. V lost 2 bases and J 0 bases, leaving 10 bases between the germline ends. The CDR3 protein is CASSLNGAANYGYTF. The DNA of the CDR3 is TGTGCCAGCAGCTTAAACGGGGCGGCTAACTATGGCTACACCTTC.

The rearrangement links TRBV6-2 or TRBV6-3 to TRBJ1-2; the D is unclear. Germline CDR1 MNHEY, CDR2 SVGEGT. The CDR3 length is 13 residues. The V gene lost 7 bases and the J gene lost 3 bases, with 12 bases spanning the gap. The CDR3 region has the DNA TGTGCCAGCACTCCCCAGGAGCACTATGGCTACACCTTC. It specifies CASTPQEHYGYTF.

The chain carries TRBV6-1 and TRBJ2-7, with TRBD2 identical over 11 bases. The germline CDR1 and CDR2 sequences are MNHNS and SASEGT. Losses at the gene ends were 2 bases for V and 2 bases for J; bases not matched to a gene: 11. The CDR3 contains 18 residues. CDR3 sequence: CASSEWGVVAGGTYEQYF. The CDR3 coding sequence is TGTGCCAGCAGTGAATGGGGTGTCGTAGCGGGAGGGACCTACGAGCAGTACTTC.

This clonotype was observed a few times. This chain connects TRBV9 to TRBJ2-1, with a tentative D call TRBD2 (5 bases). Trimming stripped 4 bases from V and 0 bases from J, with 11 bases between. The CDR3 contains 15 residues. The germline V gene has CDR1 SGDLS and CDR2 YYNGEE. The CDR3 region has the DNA TGTGCCAGCAGCCCCCAGCGGAACTCCTACAATGAGCAGTTCTTC. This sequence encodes CASSPQRNSYNEQFF.

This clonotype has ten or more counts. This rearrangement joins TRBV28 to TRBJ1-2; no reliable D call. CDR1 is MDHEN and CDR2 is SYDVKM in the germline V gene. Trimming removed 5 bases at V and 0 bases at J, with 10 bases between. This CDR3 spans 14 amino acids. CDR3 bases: TGTGCCAGCAGTGCTCAACGCCCTAACTATGGCTACACCTTC. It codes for CASSAQRPNYGYTF.

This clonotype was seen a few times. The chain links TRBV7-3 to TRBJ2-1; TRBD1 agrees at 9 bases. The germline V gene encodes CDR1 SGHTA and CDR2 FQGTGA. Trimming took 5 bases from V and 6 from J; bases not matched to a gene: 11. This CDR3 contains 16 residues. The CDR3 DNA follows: TGTGCCAGCAGCGCTCCGGGGACAGGGCCCTTCAATGAGCAGTTCTTC. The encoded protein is CASSAPGTGPFNEQFF.

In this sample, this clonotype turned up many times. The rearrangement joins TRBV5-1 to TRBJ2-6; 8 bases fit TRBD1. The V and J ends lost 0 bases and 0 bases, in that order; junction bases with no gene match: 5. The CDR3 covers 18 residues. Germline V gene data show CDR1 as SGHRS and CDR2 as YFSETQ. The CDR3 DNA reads TGCGCCAGCAGCTTGGCCGGACAGGGCCGCTCTGGGGCCAACGTCCTGACTTTC. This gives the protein CASSLAGQGRSGANVLTF.

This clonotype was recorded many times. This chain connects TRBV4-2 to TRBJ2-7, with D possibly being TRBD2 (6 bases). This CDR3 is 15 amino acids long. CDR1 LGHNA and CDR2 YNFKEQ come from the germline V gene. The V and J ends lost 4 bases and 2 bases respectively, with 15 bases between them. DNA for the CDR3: TGTGCCAGCAGCCCTTTCCGGGACTTGGCCTACGAGCAGTACTTC. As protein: CASSPFRDLAYEQYF.

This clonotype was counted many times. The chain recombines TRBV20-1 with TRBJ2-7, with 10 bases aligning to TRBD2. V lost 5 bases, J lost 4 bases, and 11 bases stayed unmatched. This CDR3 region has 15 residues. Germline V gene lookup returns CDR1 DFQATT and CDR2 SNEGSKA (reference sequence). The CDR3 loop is CSAPDLTSGAYEQYF. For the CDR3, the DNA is TGCAGTGCTCCCGACCTTACTAGCGGGGCGTACGAGCAGTACTTC.

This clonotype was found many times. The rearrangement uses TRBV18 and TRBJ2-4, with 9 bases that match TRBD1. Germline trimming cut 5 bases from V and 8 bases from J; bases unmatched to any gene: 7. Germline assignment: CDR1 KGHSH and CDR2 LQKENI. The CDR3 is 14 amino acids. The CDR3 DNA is TGTGCCAGCTCAGCGGGACAGGGCGGGGACATTCAGTACTTC. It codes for CASSAGQGGDIQYF.

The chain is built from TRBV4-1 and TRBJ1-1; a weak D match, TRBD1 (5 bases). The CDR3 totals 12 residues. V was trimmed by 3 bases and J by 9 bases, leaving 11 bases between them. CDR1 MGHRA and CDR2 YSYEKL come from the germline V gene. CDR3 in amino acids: CASSQGDRQAFF. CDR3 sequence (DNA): TGCGCCAGCAGCCAGGGGGACCGACAAGCTTTCTTT.

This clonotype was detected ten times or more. CDR3 in amino acids: CASSLGDRVGHEQYF. Written as DNA, the CDR3 is TGTGCCAGCAGCTTAGGGGACAGGGTTGGCCACGAGCAGTACTTC. The rearrangement uses TRBV7-8 and TRBJ2-7; TRBD1 agrees at 9 bases. Germline V lookup: CDR1 SGHVS, CDR2 FQNEAQ. This CDR3 is 15 amino acids long. V gave up 1 base and J gave up 5 bases; unmatched junction bases: 6. The variable domain in full, with the rest retrieved from reference TRBV7-8 and TRBJ2-7, is GAGVSQSPRYKVAKRGQDVALRCDPISGHVSLFWYQQALGQGPEFLTYFQNEAQLDKSGLPSDRFFAERPEGSVSTLKIQRTQQEDSAVYLCASSLGDRVGHEQYFGPGTRLTVT.

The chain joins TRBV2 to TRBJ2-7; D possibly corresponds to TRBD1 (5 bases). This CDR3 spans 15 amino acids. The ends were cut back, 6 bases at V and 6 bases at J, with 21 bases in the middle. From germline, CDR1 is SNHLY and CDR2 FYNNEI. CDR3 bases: TGTGCCAGCAGCGGTTTAGTGGGGCCTTCACGCGAGCAGTACTTC. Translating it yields CASSGLVGPSREQYF.